This paragraph reports one T cell receptor beta chain. As yet, its antigen is unknown. This CDR3 spans 13 amino acids. V lost 1 base, J lost 6 bases, and 11 bases lay in between. Germline CDR1 SGHRS, CDR2 YFSETQ. TCRdb's copy holds only in-frame clones and misses some; the assay was immunoSEQ multiplex PCR. The sample holds 100,000 to 150,000 clones, around 92% seen once. This specimen belongs to a study of T cell responses to AZD1222 COVID-19 vaccine. The study's findings and limits: Every sample of the repertoires postdated the peak T cell response.

The clonotype was recovered from an adult in good health. The input for sequencing was peripheral blood, taken on day 0 of AZD1222 vaccination. This chain connects TRBV5-1 to TRBJ2-7; the D gene is possibly TRBD1 (5 bases). The CDR3 nucleotides are TGCGCCAGCAGCTTGCAGGGATATGGCGAGCAGTACTTC. Protein product: CASSLQGYGEQYF.